This TCR beta chain was identified in a study of blood T cell repertoires in COVID-19. On the study more broadly: Spain, Italy and the United States supplied samples that represented acute and convalescent COVID-19. In each case, the material was cDNA or gDNA derived from T cells, B-cell-depleted T cells, or PBMCs.

Germline values: CDR1 SGHRS, CDR2 YFSETQ. The CDR3 spans 15 residues. The junction had 14 bases not matched to a gene; V was cut back by 4 bases and J by 10 bases. Only in-frame clones appear in the TCRdb table, and some are missing; sequencing was by immunoSEQ multiplex PCR. The sample shows about 140,000 clones, roughly 80% of them seen only once. The chain employs TRBV5-1 and TRBJ2-1; 7 nucleotides match TRBD1. The sample was peripheral blood. The receptor was derived from a woman between 50 and 59 years old with active or convalescent COVID-19. Written as DNA, the CDR3 is TGCGCCAGCAGCCCCCGTGGTGAAGGGGGCGTCGAGCAGTTCTTC. Translating it yields CASSPRGEGGVEQFF.